This T cell receptor beta chain came from a study of Ad26.COV2.S vaccination and SARS-CoV-2 variants. The treatment: around 19 received Ad26.COV2.S at low or high dose, single or two shots; about 5 received placebo; per-sample allocation not given. Vaccine and placebo recipients were sampled on day 63 after the first injection. Notes on the study in general: Higher spike-specific TCR breadth was found in vaccine recipients than in placebo recipients. Overall T cell responses may have been underestimated by the analyses of TCR breadth and depth.

V trimming: 4 bases; J trimming: 7 bases; junction bases outside the gene matches: 19. The CDR3 extends over 18 amino acids. Germline-derived CDR1 and CDR2 are SGHAT and FQNNGV. With regard to this clone: What it binds is not known.

The table came from immunoSEQ multiplex PCR; TCRdb's copy has only in-frame clones and leaves some out. The repertoire holds over 400,000 clones, with 80% to 95% as singletons. The TCR originated in a person aged 18-65 years who received the Ad26.COV2.S COVID-19 vaccine or a placebo. The chain couples TRBV11-2 to TRBJ1-1, with 9 bases aligning to TRBD1. The material was peripheral blood, obtained in a trial of Ad26.COV2.S vaccine versus placebo. CDR3 sequence reads: CASSSGSGTGKGKHEAFF. The CDR3 coding sequence is TGTGCCAGCAGCTCCGGGTCCGGGACAGGGAAAGGGAAACATGAAGCTTTCTTT.